The rows below give T cell receptor beta chains drawn from one sample of a study of T cells after yellow fever vaccination. TCRdb passed the 5' RACE reads through MiXCR, listing each CDR3 protein once. The data hold about 240,000 distinct CDR3 sequences, with roughly 3.7% observed a single time. The sequencing used PBMCs, collected 15 days after the yellow fever booster vaccination. The receptor source for this set is a man aged 18 to 29 who received the YFV17D yellow fever vaccine. Each CDR3 is given with its conserved first and last residue. The order of the fields is V gene, J gene, clone size, D gene, CDR3 DNA, CDR3 protein. The D gene is left open where the match is weak. Clone size is stated in some rows and not others, as once, few, many or a class when expanded.

v_call: TRBV13
j_call: TRBJ1-2
clone_size: many
d_call: .
cdr3_nt: TGTGCCAGCAGCTCCAGGACGGATCATCTATATGGCTACACCTTC
cdr3_aa: CASSSRTDHLYGYTF

v_call: TRBV5-1
j_call: TRBJ2-1
clone_size: many
d_call: .
cdr3_nt: TGCGCCAGCAGCTTGGCCACGGCAGGGGTGGACAATGAGCAGTTCTTC
cdr3_aa: CASSLATAGVDNEQFF

v_call: TRBV28
j_call: TRBJ1-5
clone_size: many
d_call: .
cdr3_nt: TGTGCCAGCAGTGGTAGTAATAGCAATCAGCCCCAGCATTTT
cdr3_aa: CASSGSNSNQPQHF

v_call: TRBV7-2
j_call: TRBJ1-2
clone_size: many
d_call: TRBD1
cdr3_nt: TGTGCCAGCAGCTTAGCTACAGGGGACTATGGCTACACCTTC
cdr3_aa: CASSLATGDYGYTF

v_call: TRBV15
j_call: TRBJ2-1
clone_size: few
d_call: .
cdr3_nt: TGTGCCACCAGCGGCGGGATTGCTGGCGAGCAGTTCTTC
cdr3_aa: CATSGGIAGEQFF

v_call: TRBV5-1
j_call: TRBJ2-7
clone_size: many
d_call: .
cdr3_nt: TGCGCCAGCAGCTTGGCTCGGGGTCAGGGAAGTCTCTACGAGCAGTACTTC
cdr3_aa: CASSLARGQGSLYEQYF

v_call: TRBV5-5
j_call: TRBJ2-1
clone_size: many
d_call: TRBD1
cdr3_nt: TGTGCCAGCAGCTCGGATGGACAGGGTTACAATGAGCAGTTCTTC
cdr3_aa: CASSSDGQGYNEQFF

v_call: TRBV12-3/TRBV12-4
j_call: TRBJ1-6
clone_size: many
d_call: .
cdr3_nt: TGTGCCAGCAGTTTGGCCCCGGGCCCAGTCGGCTTT
cdr3_aa: CASSLAPGPVGF

v_call: TRBV28
j_call: TRBJ1-1
clone_size: many
d_call: .
cdr3_nt: TGTGCCAGCAGGGGAGGCAGGACCGGTGAAGCTTTCTTT
cdr3_aa: CASRGGRTGEAFF

v_call: TRBV27
j_call: TRBJ2-3
clone_size: many
d_call: TRBD1
cdr3_nt: TGTGCCAGCAGTTCCCCCCCGGGACAGGGGGCCTATACGCAGTATTTT
cdr3_aa: CASSSPPGQGAYTQYF

v_call: TRBV10-2
j_call: TRBJ2-7
clone_size: many
d_call: .
cdr3_nt: TGCGCCAGCAGTGACCGACGGGACTACGAGCAGTACTTC
cdr3_aa: CASSDRRDYEQYF

v_call: TRBV7-2
j_call: TRBJ1-6
clone_size: many
d_call: .
cdr3_nt: TGTGCCAGCAGCTTAGTGCAGGATTCACCCCTCCACTTT
cdr3_aa: CASSLVQDSPLHF

v_call: TRBV3-1
j_call: TRBJ1-2
clone_size: many
d_call: TRBD1
cdr3_nt: TGTGCCAGCAGCCGCGGGACAGGGGTCCGGCACTATGGCTACACCTTC
cdr3_aa: CASSRGTGVRHYGYTF

v_call: TRBV24-1
j_call: TRBJ2-1
clone_size: .
d_call: .
cdr3_nt: TGTGCCACCAGCGCGGCCGGTAGCTCCTACAATGAGCAGTTCTTC
cdr3_aa: CATSAAGSSYNEQFF

v_call: TRBV20-1
j_call: TRBJ1-3
clone_size: many
d_call: .
cdr3_nt: TGCAGTGCCAGAGGGGACACTGACTCTGGAAACACCATATATTTT
cdr3_aa: CSARGDTDSGNTIYF

v_call: TRBV9
j_call: TRBJ1-1
clone_size: many
d_call: .
cdr3_nt: TGTGCCAGCAGCTCCGGGACATGGGGCACTGAAGCTTTCTTT
cdr3_aa: CASSSGTWGTEAFF

v_call: TRBV18
j_call: TRBJ1-2
clone_size: many
d_call: .
cdr3_nt: TGTGCCAGCTCACCCCTGAGCGGGACCAACTATGGCTACACCTTC
cdr3_aa: CASSPLSGTNYGYTF

v_call: TRBV18
j_call: TRBJ2-1
clone_size: many
d_call: .
cdr3_nt: TGTGCCAGCTCACCTTTGGGGGTGATTTACAATGAGCAGTTCTTC
cdr3_aa: CASSPLGVIYNEQFF

v_call: TRBV30
j_call: TRBJ1-6
clone_size: .
d_call: .
cdr3_nt: TGTGCCTGGAATGTCTGGGGTGAGGATTCACCCCTCCACTTT
cdr3_aa: CAWNVWGEDSPLHF

v_call: TRBV5-1
j_call: TRBJ1-1
clone_size: .
d_call: .
cdr3_nt: TGCGCCAGCAGCCCGTTACAGGTGAACACTGAAGCTTTCTTT
cdr3_aa: CASSPLQVNTEAFF

v_call: TRBV6-6
j_call: TRBJ2-1
clone_size: many
d_call: TRBD2
cdr3_nt: TGTGCCAGCAGTGGGAAGGGACTAGCGGGGGACAATGAGCAGTTCTTC
cdr3_aa: CASSGKGLAGDNEQFF

v_call: TRBV5-6
j_call: TRBJ1-6
clone_size: many
d_call: TRBD1
cdr3_nt: TGTGCCAGCAGCTTGGGCAGGGGGCGCGGTATTTCACCCCTCCACTTT
cdr3_aa: CASSLGRGRGISPLHF

v_call: TRBV4-1
j_call: TRBJ1-2
clone_size: many
d_call: TRBD1
cdr3_nt: TGCGCCAGCAGCCAGAACCGGGACAGGAACTATGGCTACACCTTC
cdr3_aa: CASSQNRDRNYGYTF

v_call: TRBV6-5
j_call: TRBJ1-2
clone_size: few
d_call: .
cdr3_nt: TGTGCCAGCAGGGCACAGGGTTACTATGGCTACACCTTC
cdr3_aa: CASRAQGYYGYTF

v_call: TRBV12-3/TRBV12-4
j_call: TRBJ2-2
clone_size: many
d_call: .
cdr3_nt: TGTGCCAGCAGTAGATCCGGGACACCGAACACCGGGGAGCTGTTTTTT
cdr3_aa: CASSRSGTPNTGELFF

v_call: TRBV29-1
j_call: TRBJ1-1
clone_size: many
d_call: .
cdr3_nt: TGCAGCGTTGAGAATCTGGTGAACACTGAAGCTTTCTTT
cdr3_aa: CSVENLVNTEAFF

v_call: TRBV2
j_call: TRBJ1-3
clone_size: many
d_call: .
cdr3_nt: TGTGCCAGCAGGGTCGGGCCATCCTCTGGAAACACCATATATTTT
cdr3_aa: CASRVGPSSGNTIYF

v_call: TRBV12-3/TRBV12-4
j_call: TRBJ1-1
clone_size: many
d_call: .
cdr3_nt: TGTGCCAGCAGTTCATGGGGGTTCACTGAAGCTTTCTTT
cdr3_aa: CASSSWGFTEAFF

v_call: TRBV28
j_call: TRBJ1-2
clone_size: many
d_call: .
cdr3_nt: TGTGCCAGCAGTGGACGATATGGCTACACCTTC
cdr3_aa: CASSGRYGYTF

v_call: TRBV5-1
j_call: TRBJ2-6
clone_size: many
d_call: TRBD1
cdr3_nt: TGCGCCAGCAGCTCCGACAGGGAAATTTTAAACTCTGGGGCCAACGTCCTGACTTTC
cdr3_aa: CASSSDREILNSGANVLTF

v_call: TRBV9
j_call: TRBJ2-2
clone_size: many
d_call: TRBD1
cdr3_nt: TGTGCCAGCAGCGTAGTAGGACAGGCGAACACCGGGGAGCTGTTTTTT
cdr3_aa: CASSVVGQANTGELFF